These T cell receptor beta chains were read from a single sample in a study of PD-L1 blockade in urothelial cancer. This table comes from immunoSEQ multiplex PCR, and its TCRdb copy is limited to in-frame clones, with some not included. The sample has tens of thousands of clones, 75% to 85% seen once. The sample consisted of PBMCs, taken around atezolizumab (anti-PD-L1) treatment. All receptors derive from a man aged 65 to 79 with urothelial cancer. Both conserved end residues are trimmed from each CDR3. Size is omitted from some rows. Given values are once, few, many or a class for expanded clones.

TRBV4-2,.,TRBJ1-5,ASSQDRQGQPQH
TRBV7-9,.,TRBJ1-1,ASSDTDEAF
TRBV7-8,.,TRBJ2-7,ASSKRETTYEQY
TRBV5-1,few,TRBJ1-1,ASSRQGPNTEAF
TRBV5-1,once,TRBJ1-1,ASSLGVRNTEAF
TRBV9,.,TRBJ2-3,ASSVEGGDSLSTDTQY
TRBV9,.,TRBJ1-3,ASSVDPGLTGNTIY
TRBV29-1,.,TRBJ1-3,SVETASLRNTIY
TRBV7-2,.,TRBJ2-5,ASSRQIGETQY
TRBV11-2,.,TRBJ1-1,ASSGGMTSAGTEAF
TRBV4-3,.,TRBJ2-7,ASSPRSRVGEQY
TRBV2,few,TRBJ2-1,ASSLYNEQF
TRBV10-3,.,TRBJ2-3,AIGAGGTDTQY
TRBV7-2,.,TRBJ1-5,ASSAAPYRSLSQPQH
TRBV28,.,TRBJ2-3,ASNPPGTSGKDTQY
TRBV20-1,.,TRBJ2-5,SANPGETQY
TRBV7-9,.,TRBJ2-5,ASSPPGALLNVVAQY